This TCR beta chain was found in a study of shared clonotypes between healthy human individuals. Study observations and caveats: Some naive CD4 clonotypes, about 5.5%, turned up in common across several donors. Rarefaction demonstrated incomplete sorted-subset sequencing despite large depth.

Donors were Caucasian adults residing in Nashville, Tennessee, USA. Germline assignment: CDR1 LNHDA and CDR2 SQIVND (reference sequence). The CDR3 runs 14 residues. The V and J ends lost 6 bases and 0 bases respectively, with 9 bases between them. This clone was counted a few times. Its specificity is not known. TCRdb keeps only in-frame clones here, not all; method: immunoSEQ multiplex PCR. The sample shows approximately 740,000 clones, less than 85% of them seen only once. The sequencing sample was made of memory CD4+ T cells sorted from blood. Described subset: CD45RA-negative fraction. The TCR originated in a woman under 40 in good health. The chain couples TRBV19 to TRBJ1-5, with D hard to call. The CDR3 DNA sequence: TGTGCCAGTAGGATGGGATCTAGCAATCAGCCCCAGCATTTT. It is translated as CASRMGSSNQPQHF.